These T cell receptor beta chains were read from a single sample in a study of graft-versus-host responses after intestinal transplantation. Some clones are missing from TCRdb's copy, which holds only in-frame ones; the method was immunoSEQ multiplex PCR. The sample holds approximately 60,000 clones; roughly 89% are singletons and the top ten take about 1.6%. Sequenced material: ileum tissue, taken roughly 54 weeks after transplant. The source is a human patient who received an intestinal transplant, so some T cells may come from the graft donor. CDR3s include the opening cysteine and the closing phenylalanine or tryptophan. A D gene is named only where the DNA matches it firmly. Not all rows give a size; the values are once, few, many and, for expanded clones, a class.

D	length	size	J	V	CDR3	DNA
NA	12	NA	TRBJ2-1	TRBV28	CASSVQGYEQFF	TGTGCCAGCAGCGTACAGGGATATGAGCAGTTCTTC
NA	15	NA	TRBJ2-1	TRBV6-5	CASRSGRLVHNEQFF	TGTGCCAGCAGGTCCGGGAGACTAGTCCACAATGAGCAGTTCTTC
NA	15	NA	TRBJ2-7	TRBV4-2	CASSQDSGSSYEQYF	TGTGCCAGCAGCCAAGATAGCGGAAGCTCCTACGAGCAGTACTTC
TRBD1	17	NA	TRBJ1-1	TRBV28	CASRRTGVGGYGTEAFF	TGTGCCAGCAGACGGACAGGGGTGGGTGGGTACGGCACTGAAGCTTTCTTT
NA	14	NA	TRBJ1-4	TRBV4-2	CASSQAGQGEKLFF	TGTGCCAGCAGCCAAGCCGGCCAGGGGGAAAAACTGTTTTTT
TRBD1	11	NA	TRBJ1-2	TRBV2	CASRNGQDYTF	TGTGCCAGCAGGAATGGACAGGACTACACCTTC
NA	15	NA	TRBJ2-7	TRBV7-9	CASSLNTGSLYEQYF	TGTGCCAGCAGCTTAAATACAGGCAGCCTCTACGAGCAGTACTTC
NA	11	NA	TRBJ2-2	TRBV11-3	CASSLTGELFF	TGTGCCAGCAGCTTGACCGGGGAGCTGTTTTTT
NA	14	NA	TRBJ2-2	TRBV29-1	CSARPALNTGELFF	TGCAGCGCCCGCCCGGCCCTGAACACCGGGGAGCTGTTTTTT
NA	13	NA	TRBJ2-7	TRBV2	CAIKGGAGYEQYF	TGTGCCATTAAGGGGGGGGCCGGCTACGAGCAGTACTTC
TRBD2	15	NA	TRBJ2-1	TRBV6-4	CASSDSDSGGNEQFF	TGTGCCAGCAGTGACTCAGATAGCGGGGGCAATGAGCAGTTCTTC
NA	15	NA	TRBJ2-1	TRBV4-1	CASSQLGLLVNEQFF	TGCGCCAGCAGCCAACTAGGGCTGCTGGTCAATGAGCAGTTCTTC
TRBD2	16	NA	TRBJ2-1	TRBV28	CASRIALAGGMDEQFF	TGTGCCAGCAGAATCGCACTAGCGGGAGGGATGGATGAGCAGTTCTTC
NA	15	NA	TRBJ2-3	TRBV11-2	CASSPRGGPTGTQYF	TGTGCCAGCAGCCCCCGAGGGGGTCCAACCGGTACGCAGTATTTT
NA	12	NA	TRBJ1-2	TRBV29-1	CSVGQTNYGYTF	TGCAGCGTTGGACAGACCAACTATGGCTACACCTTC
NA	15	NA	TRBJ1-2	TRBV6-5	CASSYSRGLNYGYTF	TGTGCCAGCAGTTACTCGAGGGGCCTAAACTATGGCTACACCTTC
NA	12	NA	TRBJ2-7	TRBV6-1	CASSGRNYEQYF	TGTGCCAGCAGTGGACGGAACTACGAGCAGTACTTC
NA	15	NA	TRBJ2-2	TRBV6-1	CASSEEQGRAGELFF	TGTGCCAGCAGTGAGGAACAGGGGAGGGCCGGGGAGCTGTTTTTT
TRBD2	15	NA	TRBJ2-3	TRBV29-1	CSVGLAGGGADTQYF	TGCAGCGTCGGACTAGCGGGTGGGGGGGCAGATACGCAGTATTTT
TRBD1	12	few	TRBJ2-1	TRBV7-9	CASSLQGYEQFF	TGTGCCAGCAGCCTACAGGGGTATGAGCAGTTCTTC
NA	16	once	TRBJ2-7	TRBV6-5	CASSYSLGETAYEQYF	TGTGCCAGCAGTTACTCGTTGGGGGAGACGGCCTACGAGCAGTACTTC
NA	12	NA	TRBJ1-3	TRBV29-1	CSVTPGGNTIYF	TGCAGCGTAACCCCTGGTGGAAACACCATATATTTT
TRBD2	17	NA	TRBJ2-1	TRBV13	CASSLALLAGANNEQFF	TGTGCCAGCAGCTTAGCCCTCCTAGCGGGGGCGAACAATGAGCAGTTCTTC
NA	15	few	TRBJ1-1	TRBV27	CASSFRPQSMTEAFF	TGTGCCAGCAGTTTCAGACCGCAGAGTATGACTGAAGCTTTCTTT
TRBD1	14	NA	TRBJ2-7	TRBV5-6	CASSTRTGANEQYF	TGTGCCAGCAGCACCCGGACAGGGGCGAACGAGCAGTACTTC
NA	15	once	TRBJ1-1	TRBV7-2	CASSLRTDMNTEAFF	TGTGCCAGCAGCCTAAGGACAGACATGAACACTGAAGCTTTCTTT
NA	17	NA	TRBJ2-3	TRBV11-2	CASSPKNSGPSTDTQYF	TGTGCCAGCAGCCCGAAGAATTCCGGTCCCAGCACAGATACGCAGTATTTT
TRBD1	15	NA	TRBJ1-3	TRBV4-1	CASSQEYGTGYTIYF	TGCGCCAGCAGCCAAGAGTACGGGACAGGGTACACCATATATTTT
NA	11	NA	TRBJ2-7	TRBV29-1	CSVVAYYEQYF	TGCAGCGTTGTGGCTTATTACGAGCAGTACTTC
NA	13	once	TRBJ1-2	TRBV7-9	CASSKGGVGGYTF	TGTGCCAGCAGCAAGGGCGGGGTTGGCGGCTACACCTTC
NA	14	NA	TRBJ2-5	TRBV11-2	CASRLVGEEETQYF	TGTGCCAGCAGGTTGGTAGGGGAAGAAGAGACCCAGTACTTC
NA	13	NA	TRBJ1-2	TRBV6-1	CASSEAGPFSYTF	TGTGCCAGCAGTGAAGCAGGCCCCTTTAGCTACACCTTC
TRBD1	14	NA	TRBJ2-5	TRBV28	CASSLDRGRETQYF	TGTGCCAGCAGCCTCGACAGGGGGCGGGAGACCCAGTACTTC
TRBD1	14	NA	TRBJ1-1	TRBV7-3	CASSPRRGRTEAFF	TGTGCCAGCAGCCCCCGCAGGGGGAGGACTGAAGCTTTCTTT
NA	12	NA	TRBJ2-1	TRBV7-3	CASSSHRNEQFF	TGTGCCAGCAGCTCCCACAGGAATGAGCAGTTCTTC
NA	12	NA	TRBJ2-1	TRBV28	CASSQADNEQFF	TGTGCCAGCAGTCAAGCGGACAATGAGCAGTTCTTC
NA	15	NA	TRBJ2-7	TRBV4-1	CASSHAGAGPYEQYF	TGCGCCAGCAGCCACGCGGGGGCAGGGCCCTACGAGCAGTACTTC
NA	15	NA	TRBJ2-7	TRBV6-5	CASSGGAGQAYEQYF	TGTGCCAGTTCCGGGGGTGCAGGGCAGGCCTACGAGCAGTACTTC
TRBD2	13	NA	TRBJ2-3	TRBV30	CAWHSGRINTQYF	TGTGCCTGGCATAGCGGGAGGATCAATACGCAGTATTTT
NA	16	NA	TRBJ2-3	TRBV21-1	CASSTSSRNSTDTQYF	TGTGCCAGCAGCACCTCCTCCAGAAATAGCACAGATACGCAGTATTTT
TRBD1	12	NA	TRBJ2-2	TRBV12-5	CATTGDTGELFF	TGTGCTACGACAGGGGACACCGGGGAGCTGTTTTTT
TRBD1	17	NA	TRBJ2-7	TRBV15	CATSRKTGGASRGEQYF	TGTGCCACCAGCAGAAAGACAGGGGGCGCCTCCAGGGGGGAGCAGTACTTC
NA	14	NA	TRBJ2-7	TRBV7-3	CASSLTAYSYEQYF	TGTGCCAGCAGCTTAACGGCATACTCCTACGAGCAGTACTTC
NA	15	NA	TRBJ2-3	TRBV4-1	CASSPEAVSGDTQYF	TGCGCCAGCAGCCCAGAAGCGGTGTCGGGAGATACGCAGTATTTT
TRBD1	16	NA	TRBJ1-4	TRBV19	CASSFPPGQTNEKLFF	TGTGCCAGTAGTTTCCCCCCGGGACAGACTAATGAAAAACTGTTTTTT